The subject of this entry is one T cell receptor (beta chain). This entry comes from a study of blood T cell repertoires in COVID-19. Study information: COVID-19 samples, acute and convalescent, were from the United States, Italy and Spain. PBMCs, B-cell-depleted T cells, or T cells were the source of the cDNA or gDNA that made up the material.

Original analysis: Amplification of reference gene primers was used by the study to estimate nucleated cell counts. The protocol was immunoSEQ multiplex PCR, while the TCRdb copy is restricted to in-frame clones and leaves out a portion. V and J calls and clone size are copied from that table; D and trimming were computed from the DNA. The sample lists a few hundred thousand clones, 80% to 90% occurring once. V shed 2 bases and J 5 bases; nucleotides not matched to a gene: 0. From germline, CDR1 is SGHAT and CDR2 FQNNGV. This CDR3 is built from 14 residues. This receptor was taken from a woman in her forties or fifties who had recovered from COVID-19. The sequenced sample was peripheral blood. V usage is TRBV11-2 and J usage is TRBJ1-6, with 7 positions matching TRBD1. The CDR3 sequence: CASSLQGDNSPLHF. As DNA, the CDR3 is TGTGCCAGCAGCTTACAGGGGGATAATTCACCCCTCCACTTT.